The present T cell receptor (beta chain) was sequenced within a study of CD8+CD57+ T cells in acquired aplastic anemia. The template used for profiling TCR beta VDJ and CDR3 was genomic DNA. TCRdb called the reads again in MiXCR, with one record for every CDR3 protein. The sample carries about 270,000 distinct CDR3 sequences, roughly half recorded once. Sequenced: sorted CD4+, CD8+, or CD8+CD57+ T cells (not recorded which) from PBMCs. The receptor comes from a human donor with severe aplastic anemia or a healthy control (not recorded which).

In nucleotides, the CDR3 is TGTGCCAGCAGCTTCGGGGCAGGTGGTGGCAATCAGCCCCAGCATTTT. Residues: CASSFGAGGGNQPQHF. This rearrangement joins TRBV7-9 to TRBJ1-5; TRBD1 might be the D (5 bases). V lost 3 bases and J lost 2, with 14 bases in between. The CDR3 length is 16 residues. Germline V gives CDR1 SEHNR, CDR2 FQNEAQ (reference sequence).